This T cell receptor (beta chain) comes out of a study of molecular identifiers for immune sequencing clone quantification. CDR3 length: 16 residues. Trimming shortened V by 8 bases and J by 1 base, and 21 bases separated the two germline ends. Germline CDR1 is SGHRS and CDR2 is YFSETQ. Naive CD8 T cell sorting was performed on the CD8+CD4-CCR7+CD45RA+ phenotype. TCRdb ran MiXCR on the PCR reads and lists one entry per CDR3 protein. The sample shows more than 300,000 distinct CDR3 sequences, 20% to 25% of them seen only once. This clonotype was counted only a few times. Its antigen is not identified. Findings and caveats of the study: It was shown that clones above 20 RNA copies held over 99% of effector molecules, but under 1% in naive cells.

The sample taken for sequencing was naive CD8+ T cells from blood, with Jurkat cell RNA spiked in. As to subset: FACS-sorted CD8+CD4-CCR7+CD45RA+ naive T cells. The sequence came from a human donor in good health. Some libraries in this study had Jurkat cell RNA spiked in. V is TRBV5-1 and J is TRBJ2-5, with D tentatively TRBD2 (7 bases). CDR3 in amino acids: CASREIQGGVQETQYF. The DNA for the CDR3 is TGCGCCAGTCGAGAGATCCAAGGGGGGGTCCAAGAGACCCAGTACTTC. Full variable domain (outside the CDR3, taken from reference TRBV5-1 and TRBJ2-5): KAGVTQTPRYLIKTRGQQVTLSCSPISGHRSVSWYQQTPGQGLQFLFEYFSETQRNKGNFPGRFSGRQFSNSRSEMNVSTLELGDSALYLCASREIQGGVQETQYFGPGTRLLVL.